The clone carrying this T cell receptor beta chain was recorded at least ten times. Antigen unknown. These data originate in a study of neurological immune-mediated disorders. Template-switch 5'RACE cDNA synthesis added a 10-nucleotide unique molecular identifier. From 15-18 subjects, over 170 million TCR-beta sequences were obtained in each sequencing run. MiXCR was run by TCRdb on the 5' RACE reads, yielding one entry per CDR3 protein. Of fewer than 85,000 distinct CDR3 sequences listed, approximately 17% were seen once; the top ten hold less than 20%. Study-level findings and limits: Multiple sclerosis, the disease with the least TCR clonal expansion, fell below healthy controls, whereas HTLV-1-associated myelopathy showed the most.

The CDR3 sequence is 15 residues long. The V end lost 6 bases, the J end lost 8 bases, and 19 bases lay between the germline ends. What was sequenced was PBMCs. This sequence joins TRBV12-3 or TRBV12-4 and TRBJ1-4; D may be TRBD1 (6 bases). The receptor comes from a woman in her thirties or forties in good health. This chain's CDR3 is CASRVKGTGGEKLFF. The CDR3 DNA reads as TGTGCCAGCAGGGTAAAGGGGACGGGGGGCGAAAAACTGTTTTTT.